This record covers a single T cell receptor beta chain. Other DNA sequences of this sample code for an identical CDR3. A deep-level run was used for the assay. Some clones are missing from TCRdb's copy, which holds only in-frame ones; the method was immunoSEQ multiplex PCR. The sample lists about 2.4 million clones; over 85% were seen once. The record originates from a study of shared clonotypes between healthy human individuals. V was trimmed by 3 bases and J by 4 bases, leaving 7 bases between them. Germline V gene data show CDR1 as SNHLY and CDR2 as FYNNEI. The CDR3 consists of 13 residues. The receptor comes from a young man in good health. Some clones in this sample may be carry-over from other donors' samples. V and J are TRBV2 and TRBJ1-5; D not resolved. Specimen: naive CD4+ T cells from PBMCs. Indicated subset: CD45RA+ positively selected. CDR3 residues: CASSDEGNQPQHF. In DNA form, the CDR3 reads TGTGCCAGCAGTGATGAAGGGAATCAGCCCCAGCATTTT. The whole variable domain, remainder taken from reference TRBV2 and TRBJ1-5, is EPEVTQTPSHQVTQMGQEVILRCVPISNHLYFYWYRQILGQKVEFLVSFYNNEISEKSEIFDDQFSVERPDGSNFTLKIRSTKLEDSAMYFCASSDEGNQPQHFGDGTRLSIL.